The clone carrying this TCR beta chain showed up many times. Its antigen is not known. This specimen belongs to a study of identical twins. General observations from the study: There was more out-of-frame TCR alpha sharing in monozygotic twins than models estimated. Partly confounded zero-insertion analyses could result from invariant MAIT and iNKT cells.

The CDR3 contains 12 residues. Germline CDR1 SGHTA, CDR2 FQGNSA. The V end lost 1 base, the J end lost 7 bases, and 7 bases lay between the germline ends. TCRdb reanalysed the 5' RACE reads using MiXCR and keeps one entry per CDR3 protein. Here the sample spans 200,000 to 250,000 distinct CDR3 sequences, 9.5% to 15% being singletons. This sample was shared with a second study, whose subject was yellow fever vaccine responses in identical twins.

The chain carries TRBV7-2 and TRBJ2-5; D is undetermined. The sequenced sample consisted of memory (CD45RO+) T cells sorted from blood. This sequence originates from a young woman in good health. CDR3 sequence: CASSLDMGTQYF. In nucleotides, the CDR3 is TGTGCCAGCAGCTTAGATATGGGGACCCAGTACTTC.